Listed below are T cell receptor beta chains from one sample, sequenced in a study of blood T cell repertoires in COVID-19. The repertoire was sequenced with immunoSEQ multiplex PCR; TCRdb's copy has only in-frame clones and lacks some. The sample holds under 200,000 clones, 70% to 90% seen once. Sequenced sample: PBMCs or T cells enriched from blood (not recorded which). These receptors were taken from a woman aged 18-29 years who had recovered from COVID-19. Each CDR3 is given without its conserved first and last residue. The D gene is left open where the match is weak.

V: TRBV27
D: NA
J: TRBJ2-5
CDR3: ASSFLMTAQETQY

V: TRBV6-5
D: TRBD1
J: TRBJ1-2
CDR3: ASSQTGTGYEGYT

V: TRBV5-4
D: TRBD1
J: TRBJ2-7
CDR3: ASSKAGQGVYEQY

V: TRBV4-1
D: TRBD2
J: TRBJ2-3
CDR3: ASSRRLAGGGDTQY

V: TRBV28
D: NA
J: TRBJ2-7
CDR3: ASSKTGTYEQY

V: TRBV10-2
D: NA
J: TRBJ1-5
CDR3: ASSEASNQPQH

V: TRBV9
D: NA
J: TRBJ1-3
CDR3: ASSISQDGNTIY

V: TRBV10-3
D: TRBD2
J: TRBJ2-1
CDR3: AISEPGGDEQF

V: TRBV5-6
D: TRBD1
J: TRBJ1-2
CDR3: ASSGADRVGYT

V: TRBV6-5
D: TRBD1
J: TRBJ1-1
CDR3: ASRRGGASEAF

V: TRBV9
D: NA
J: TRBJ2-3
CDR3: ASSVAARGYTDTQY

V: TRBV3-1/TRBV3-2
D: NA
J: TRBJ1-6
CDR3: ASSPLRDSNSPLH

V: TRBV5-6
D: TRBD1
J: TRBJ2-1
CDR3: ASSFRQGAYYNEQF

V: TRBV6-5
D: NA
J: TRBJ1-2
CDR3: ASSYSIGASDGYT

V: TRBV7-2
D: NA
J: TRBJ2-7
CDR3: ASSFGGTYEQY

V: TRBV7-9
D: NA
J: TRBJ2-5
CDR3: ASSFASPTQETQY

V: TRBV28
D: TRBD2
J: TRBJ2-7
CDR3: ASSFLSGGTYEQY

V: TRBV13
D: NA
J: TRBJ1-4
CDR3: ASSLRQGSNEKLF